This T cell receptor beta chain comes out of a study of CD8 T cells in ankylosing spondylitis. Study results and limitations: Significant enrichment of disease-linked clones was reported in matched ankylosing spondylitis synovial fluid. It appeared that ankylosing spondylitis blood was characterized by a TCR beta motif of roughly 8 highly homologous variants.

V was shortened by 6 bases and J by 0 bases, with 13 bases between the two germline ends. The CDR3 is 15 residues long. Remarks on this clonotype: Its target is unknown.

Scientists made TCR beta libraries using quantitative 5'-RACE with molecular barcodes. TCRdb called the 5' RACE reads again in MiXCR, with one record for every CDR3 protein. The data contain about 69,000 distinct CDR3 sequences, approximately 5.3% of them singletons. The receptor was isolated from a male donor with ankylosing spondylitis or in good health (not recorded which). Material: blood, either unsorted or a sorted T cell fraction (not recorded which). The chain uses TRBV12-3 or TRBV12-4 and TRBJ2-3; D is possibly TRBD2 (6 bases). The CDR3 coding sequence is TGTGCCAGCAGGACCGGGACTTCTAGCACAGATACGCAGTATTTT. This translates into CASRTGTSSTDTQYF.